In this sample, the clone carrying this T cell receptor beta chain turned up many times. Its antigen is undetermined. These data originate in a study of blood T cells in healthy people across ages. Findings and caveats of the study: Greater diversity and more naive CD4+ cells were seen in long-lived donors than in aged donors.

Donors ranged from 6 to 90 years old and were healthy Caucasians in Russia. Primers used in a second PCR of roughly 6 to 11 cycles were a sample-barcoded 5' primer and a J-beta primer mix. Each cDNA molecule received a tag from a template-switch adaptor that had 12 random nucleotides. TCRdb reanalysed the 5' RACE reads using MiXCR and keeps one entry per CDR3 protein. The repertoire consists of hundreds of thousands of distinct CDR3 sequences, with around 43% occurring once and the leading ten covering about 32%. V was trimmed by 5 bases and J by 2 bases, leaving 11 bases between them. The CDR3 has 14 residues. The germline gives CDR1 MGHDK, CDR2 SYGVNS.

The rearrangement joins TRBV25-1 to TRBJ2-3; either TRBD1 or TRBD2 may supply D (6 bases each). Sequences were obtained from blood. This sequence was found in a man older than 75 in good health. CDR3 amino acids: CASSRGANTDTQYF. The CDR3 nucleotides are TGTGCCAGCAGTAGGGGGGCGAACACAGATACGCAGTATTTT.